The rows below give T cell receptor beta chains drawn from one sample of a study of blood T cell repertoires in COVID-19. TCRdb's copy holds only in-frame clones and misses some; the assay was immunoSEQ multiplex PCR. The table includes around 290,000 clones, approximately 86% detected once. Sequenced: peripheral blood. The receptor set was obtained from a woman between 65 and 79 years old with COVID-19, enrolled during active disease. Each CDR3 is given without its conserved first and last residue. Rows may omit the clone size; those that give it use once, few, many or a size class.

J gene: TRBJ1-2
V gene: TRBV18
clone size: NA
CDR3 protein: ASSLNRDGGYT

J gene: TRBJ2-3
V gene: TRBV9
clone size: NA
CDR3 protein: ASSSLEGAGGPTDTQY

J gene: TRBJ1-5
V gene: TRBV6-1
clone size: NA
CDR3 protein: ASSEFAGADQPQH

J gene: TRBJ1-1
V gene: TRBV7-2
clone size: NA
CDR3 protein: ASSLPRTAMNTEAF

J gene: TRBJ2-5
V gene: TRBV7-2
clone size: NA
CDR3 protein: ASSLGVSRETQY

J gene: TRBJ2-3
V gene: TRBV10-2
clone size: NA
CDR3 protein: ASSPLAGGITDTQY

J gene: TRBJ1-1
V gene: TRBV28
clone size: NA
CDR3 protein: ASSLGGSLNTEAF

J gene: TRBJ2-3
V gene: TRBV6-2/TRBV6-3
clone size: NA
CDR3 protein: ASSSTGGKDTQY

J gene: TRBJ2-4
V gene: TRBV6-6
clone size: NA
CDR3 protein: ASSTELLAKNIQY

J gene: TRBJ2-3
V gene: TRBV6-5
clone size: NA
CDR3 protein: ASSYSIAVTDTQY

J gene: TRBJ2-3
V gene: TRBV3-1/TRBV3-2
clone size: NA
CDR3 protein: ASSQGEWGGCPDTQY

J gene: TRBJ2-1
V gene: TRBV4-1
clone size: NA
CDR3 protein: ASRLQGTAGGYEQF

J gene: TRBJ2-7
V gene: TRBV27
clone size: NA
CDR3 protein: ASSTPRTYEQY

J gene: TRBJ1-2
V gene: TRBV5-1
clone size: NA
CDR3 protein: ASSLTIAGGEGYT

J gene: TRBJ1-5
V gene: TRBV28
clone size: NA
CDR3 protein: ASSLLLTVNQPQH

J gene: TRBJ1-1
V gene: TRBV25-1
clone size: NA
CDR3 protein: ASRDRGVYTEAF

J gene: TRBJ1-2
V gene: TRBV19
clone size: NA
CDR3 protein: ASSRGGNGYT

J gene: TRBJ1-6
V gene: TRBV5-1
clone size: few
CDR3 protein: ASSLDAGTVYNSPLH

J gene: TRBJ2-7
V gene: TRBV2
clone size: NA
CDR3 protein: ASSRGQGNEQY

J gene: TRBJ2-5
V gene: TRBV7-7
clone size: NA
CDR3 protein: ASSTRTSGGMFETQY

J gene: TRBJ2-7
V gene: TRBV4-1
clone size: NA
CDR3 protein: ASSQGPYSNLGGLADSYEQY

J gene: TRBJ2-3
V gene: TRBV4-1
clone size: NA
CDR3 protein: ASSQVGDSSRTQY

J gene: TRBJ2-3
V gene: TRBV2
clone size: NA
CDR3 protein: ASSDERGDTQY

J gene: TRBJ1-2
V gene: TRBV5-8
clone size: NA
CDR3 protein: ASSSTLDGQHGYT

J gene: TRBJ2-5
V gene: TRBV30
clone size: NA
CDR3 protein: AWSEGKRLPETQY

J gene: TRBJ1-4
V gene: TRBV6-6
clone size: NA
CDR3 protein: ASRGQGANEKLF

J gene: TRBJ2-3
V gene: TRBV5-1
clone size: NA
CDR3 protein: ASSPGQGPTDTQY

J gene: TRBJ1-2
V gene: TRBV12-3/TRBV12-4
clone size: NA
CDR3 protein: ASSFAVNYGYT

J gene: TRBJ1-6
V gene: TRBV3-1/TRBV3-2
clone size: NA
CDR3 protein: ASSQAMADSPLH

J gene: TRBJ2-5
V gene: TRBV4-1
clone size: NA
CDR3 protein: ASSQESTVYQETQY

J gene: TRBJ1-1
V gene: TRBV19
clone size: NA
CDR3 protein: ASSATSIQGTEAF

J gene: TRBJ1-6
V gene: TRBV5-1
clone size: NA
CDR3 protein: ASSVDDRDSPLH

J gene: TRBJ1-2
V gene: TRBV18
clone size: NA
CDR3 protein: ASSPGDLQGRDYGYT

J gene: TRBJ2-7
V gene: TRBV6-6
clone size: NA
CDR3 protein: ASSYRPAGGSYEQY

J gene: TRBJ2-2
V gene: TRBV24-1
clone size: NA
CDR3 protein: ATSDGTLNTGELF

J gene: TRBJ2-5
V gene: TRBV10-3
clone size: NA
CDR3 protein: AITGDRGETQY

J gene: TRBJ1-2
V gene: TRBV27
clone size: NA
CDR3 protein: ASSSNRQGASGYT

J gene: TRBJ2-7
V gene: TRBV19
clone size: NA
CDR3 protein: ASSITLAGYYEQY

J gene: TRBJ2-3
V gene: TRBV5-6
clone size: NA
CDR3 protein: ASRLAGGSTDTQY

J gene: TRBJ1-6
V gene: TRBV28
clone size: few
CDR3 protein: ASGTGRSPLH

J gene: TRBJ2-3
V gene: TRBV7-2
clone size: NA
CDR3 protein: ASSAASATGYTQY

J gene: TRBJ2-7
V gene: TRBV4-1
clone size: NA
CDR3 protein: ASSHQGQGAEQY

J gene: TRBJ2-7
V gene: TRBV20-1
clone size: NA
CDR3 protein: SASHSSPYEQY

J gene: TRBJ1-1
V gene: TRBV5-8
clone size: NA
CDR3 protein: ASSLAPNTEAF

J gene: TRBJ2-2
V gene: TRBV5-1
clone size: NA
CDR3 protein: ASSSGTGGHRELF

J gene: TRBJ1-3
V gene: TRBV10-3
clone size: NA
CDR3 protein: ATQGSGNTIY

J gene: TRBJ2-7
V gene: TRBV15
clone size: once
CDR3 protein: ATRGAGQGSREQY

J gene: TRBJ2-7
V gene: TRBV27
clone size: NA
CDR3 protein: ASSLIGTGQANYEQY

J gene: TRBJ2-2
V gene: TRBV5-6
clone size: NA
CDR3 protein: ASRVLGQGTGELF

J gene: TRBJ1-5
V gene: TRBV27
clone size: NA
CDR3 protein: ASSHSDQPQH